Sequencing of this T cell receptor (beta chain) was carried out in a study of blood T cell repertoires in COVID-19. This table comes from immunoSEQ multiplex PCR, and its TCRdb copy is limited to in-frame clones, with some not included. Here the sample spans 260,000 or so clones, 75% to 85% being singletons. The CDR3 is 14 residues long. CDR1 and CDR2 from the germline V gene are WSHSY and SAAADI. The V gene lost 6 bases and the J gene lost 1 base, with 12 bases spanning the gap. This TCR came from a woman older than 75 with COVID-19, enrolled during active disease. Sequencing was carried out using peripheral blood. The chain combines TRBV10-2 with TRBJ1-1, with D maybe TRBD1 (6 bases). The CDR3: CASSRRTENTEAFF. CDR3 sequence (DNA): TGCGCCAGCAGCCGCAGGACAGAGAACACTGAAGCTTTCTTT.